What follows are 11 T cell receptor beta chains derived from one specimen sequenced in a study of CD8 T cells in Susac syndrome. Random hexamers served to reverse transcribe roughly 0.45 to 1 ug RNA. TCRdb reprocessed the immunoSEQ multiplex PCR reads with MiXCR, giving one entry per CDR3 protein. Of around 160,000 distinct CDR3 sequences detected, 80% to 95% appear once; the ten largest clones hold 0.12% to 0.15%. Input material: CD4+ T cells from PBMCs. These receptors all stem from a human donor in good health.

The chain recombines TRBV3-1 with TRBJ1-2, with D unclear. The CDR3 runs 13 residues. Germline-derived CDR1 and CDR2 are LGHDT and YNNKEL (reference sequence). V was pared by 2 bases and J by 2 bases, with 6 bases between. The CDR3 DNA follows: TGTGCCAGCAGCCAACCGCAAAACTATGGCTACACCTTC. Translation: CASSQPQNYGYTF.

The chain combines TRBV2 with TRBJ2-3; D could derive from TRBD1 or TRBD2 (6 bases each). The CDR3 spans 15 residues. Trimming took 4 bases from V and 6 from J, leaving 17 bases between them. Germline V gene data show CDR1 as SNHLY and CDR2 as FYNNEI. The CDR3 is CASSGSGGGRDTQYF. CDR3 nucleotide sequence: TGTGCCAGCAGTGGGTCCGGAGGGGGGAGGGATACGCAGTATTTT.

CDR3 protein: CASSLQGTPNTGELFF. The CDR3 bases are TGCGCCAGCAGCTTGCAGGGGACACCGAACACCGGGGAGCTGTTTTTT. The chain uses TRBV5-1 and TRBJ2-2; the D gene is possibly TRBD1 (6 bases). V was cut by 1 base and J by 0 bases, with 10 bases left in between. This CDR3 is 16 amino acids long. Germline CDR1 and CDR2: SGHRS and YFSETQ.

The chain employs TRBV6-6 and TRBJ1-2; 7 bases line up with TRBD1. The V segment lost 1 base and the J segment 5 bases; nucleotides outside the gene matches: 7. The V gene's germline CDR1 is MNHNY and CDR2 SVGAGI (reference sequence). The CDR3 runs 15 residues. CDR3 loop: CASSYLGDSFYGYTF. In DNA form, the CDR3 reads TGTGCCAGCAGTTACTTGGGGGACAGTTTTTATGGCTACACCTTC.

The chain is built from TRBV7-6 and TRBJ2-3; no definite D call. Trimming removed 6 bases at V and 2 bases at J, with 18 bases between. CDR3 length equals 16 residues. Germline CDR1 and CDR2: SGHVS and FNYEAQ. The CDR3 region is CASSTMDDLSTDTQYF. The CDR3 coding sequence is TGTGCCAGCAGTACGATGGACGACCTTTCCACAGATACGCAGTATTTT.

This chain links TRBV11-2 with TRBJ1-2; D perhaps matches TRBD1 (5 bases). Germline V gene lookup returns CDR1 SGHAT and CDR2 FQNNGV. This CDR3 has 13 amino acids. The V end was cut by 1 base, the J end by 8 bases, with 11 bases between. CDR3 amino acids: CASSLAAGQGYTF. The CDR3 region has the DNA TGTGCCAGCAGCTTAGCGGCAGGGCAAGGCTACACCTTC.

The CDR3 is CSVEGGMNTEAFF. Written as DNA, the CDR3 is TGCAGCGTTGAGGGGGGGATGAACACTGAAGCTTTCTTT. This chain links TRBV29-1 with TRBJ1-1; D is perhaps TRBD1 (5 bases). Germline assignment: CDR1 SQVTM and CDR2 ANQGSEA. V was pared by 3 bases and J by 0 bases, with 8 bases between. The length of the CDR3 is 13 residues.

The chain couples TRBV6-6 to TRBJ2-5; 12 positions match TRBD1. The trim removed 5 bases at V and 4 bases at J, leaving 8 bases unmatched. CDR1 is MNHNY and CDR2 is SVGAGI in the germline V gene (reference sequence). The CDR3 is 16 residues long. The CDR3 protein is CASSPTGTGGVETQYF. In DNA, the CDR3 is TGTGCCAGCAGTCCGACCGGGACAGGGGGCGTAGAGACCCAGTACTTC.

J is TRBJ2-7 and V is TRBV20-1; 8 positions match TRBD1. Losses at the gene ends were 6 bases for V and 2 bases for J; bases not matched to a gene: 6. Germline loops: CDR1 DFQATT, CDR2 SNEGSKA (reference sequence). The CDR3 length is 13 residues. CDR3 protein: CSATRTGTYEQYF. The CDR3 DNA reads as TGCAGTGCCACCCGGACAGGGACCTACGAGCAGTACTTC.

The chain combines TRBV24-1 with TRBJ2-5; D possibly corresponds to TRBD2 (6 bases). This CDR3 region has 14 residues. V was shortened by 4 bases and J by 5 bases, with 13 bases between the two germline ends. Germline CDR1 reads KGHDR; CDR2 reads SFDVKD. CDR3 in DNA: TGTGCCACCAGTGACCCCGGGGGTGGGGAGACCCAGTACTTC. Translated: CATSDPGGGETQYF.

The rearrangement joins TRBV6-1 to TRBJ2-1; tentative D call: TRBD1 (5 bases). This CDR3 is 13 amino acids long. CDR1 and CDR2 (germline): MNHNS, SASEGT. Trimming took off 7 bases at V and 1 base at J, with 8 bases between the two ends. As DNA, the CDR3 is TGTGCCAGCAATGACAGATCCTACAATGAGCAGTTCTTC. Translated, it gives CASNDRSYNEQFF.